This is a list of T cell receptor beta chains from one sample in a study of T cell repertoires in cytomegalovirus infection. Each CDR3 protein gets one entry after TCRdb re-called the reads with MiXCR. The profile shows approximately 150,000 distinct CDR3 sequences, more than 15% of them singletons. Source material: CD8+ T cells from PBMCs. The receptors come from a human donor in good health (CMV status not recorded). Some clones in this sample may be carry-over from other donors' samples. Both conserved end residues are part of each CDR3. Fields, in order: J gene, clone size, V gene, D gene, CDR3 DNA, CDR3 protein. A D gene is named only where the DNA matches it firmly. Some rows mark clone size as missing; the rest say once, few, many or name a class of expanded clone.

J gene: TRBJ2-5; clone size: few; V gene: TRBV4-1; D gene: .; CDR3 DNA: TGTGCCAGCAGCCGAAGGCGTGGGGAGACCCAGTACTTC; CDR3 protein: CASSRRRGETQYF
J gene: TRBJ2-7; clone size: .; V gene: TRBV7-2; D gene: TRBD1; CDR3 DNA: TGTGCCAGCAGCTTAATCCAGGGGGAGAGCTACGAGCAGTACTTC; CDR3 protein: CASSLIQGESYEQYF
J gene: TRBJ2-7; clone size: few; V gene: TRBV28; D gene: TRBD1; CDR3 DNA: TGTGCCAGCAGTCCCTGGACCCGGACAGGTAAAAGCTACGAGCAGTACTTC; CDR3 protein: CASSPWTRTGKSYEQYF
J gene: TRBJ1-6; clone size: .; V gene: TRBV7-2; D gene: .; CDR3 DNA: TGTGCCAGCAGCTTAGAGGGTGCACAGGGTAATAATTCACCCCTCCACTTT; CDR3 protein: CASSLEGAQGNNSPLHF
J gene: TRBJ1-5; clone size: many; V gene: TRBV7-8; D gene: .; CDR3 DNA: TGTGCCAGCAGCTTACTGGTTCTTCGGCCCCAGCATTTT; CDR3 protein: CASSLLVLRPQHF
J gene: TRBJ2-1; clone size: .; V gene: TRBV9; D gene: .; CDR3 DNA: TGTGCCAGCAGCGTCTTTGGGGGCATTGGCGATGAGCAGTTCTTC; CDR3 protein: CASSVFGGIGDEQFF
J gene: TRBJ1-5; clone size: .; V gene: TRBV6-2/TRBV6-3; D gene: .; CDR3 DNA: TGTGCCAGCAGTACCCGGGACAGCAATCAGCCCCAGCATTTT; CDR3 protein: CASSTRDSNQPQHF
J gene: TRBJ2-5; clone size: few; V gene: TRBV6-1; D gene: TRBD2; CDR3 DNA: TGTGCCAGCACCCTCCGACTAGCGGGGGGCCCCGGGGAGACCCAGTACTTC; CDR3 protein: CASTLRLAGGPGETQYF
J gene: TRBJ1-1; clone size: few; V gene: TRBV7-3; D gene: .; CDR3 DNA: TGTGCCAGCAGCACCCAGGGGAACACTGAAGCTTTCTTT; CDR3 protein: CASSTQGNTEAFF
J gene: TRBJ2-7; clone size: few; V gene: TRBV7-2; D gene: .; CDR3 DNA: TGTGCCAGCAGCTTAGAAGCCCCCGGGGCCTACGAGCAGTACTTC; CDR3 protein: CASSLEAPGAYEQYF
J gene: TRBJ2-1; clone size: many; V gene: TRBV6-2/TRBV6-3; D gene: TRBD2; CDR3 DNA: TGTGCCAGCAGTTTCTCCCCTGGCGGGGGCTCCTACAATGAGCAGTTCTTC; CDR3 protein: CASSFSPGGGSYNEQFF
J gene: TRBJ1-1; clone size: few; V gene: TRBV27; D gene: .; CDR3 DNA: TGTGCCAGCAGAAAGAACACTGAAGCTTTCTTT; CDR3 protein: CASRKNTEAFF
J gene: TRBJ2-2; clone size: few; V gene: TRBV5-1; D gene: TRBD1; CDR3 DNA: TGCGCCAGCAGCCCCCGACAGGGGTCTCCCGGGGAGCTGTTTTTT; CDR3 protein: CASSPRQGSPGELFF
J gene: TRBJ1-1; clone size: few; V gene: TRBV7-8; D gene: TRBD1; CDR3 DNA: TGTGCCAGCAGGGGACAGGGGATCACTGAAGCTTTCTTT; CDR3 protein: CASRGQGITEAFF
J gene: TRBJ2-7; clone size: many; V gene: TRBV20-1; D gene: TRBD2; CDR3 DNA: TGCAGTGCTAGAGTGGGACTAGCGGGGCCTAGGGTTGGGGAGCAGTACTTC; CDR3 protein: CSARVGLAGPRVGEQYF
J gene: TRBJ2-1; clone size: .; V gene: TRBV19; D gene: .; CDR3 DNA: TGTGCCAGTAGTATAACAGGGAAGAATGAGCAGTTCTTC; CDR3 protein: CASSITGKNEQFF
J gene: TRBJ2-7; clone size: many; V gene: TRBV7-2; D gene: TRBD2; CDR3 DNA: TGTGCCAGCAGCTCTTCCGGGACTAGCCGGCTACTAGAGCAGTACTTC; CDR3 protein: CASSSSGTSRLLEQYF
J gene: TRBJ2-2; clone size: .; V gene: TRBV7-9; D gene: .; CDR3 DNA: TGTGCCAGCAGCCTTCGTTTGAACACCGGGGAGCTGTTTTTT; CDR3 protein: CASSLRLNTGELFF
J gene: TRBJ2-1; clone size: .; V gene: TRBV7-9; D gene: TRBD2; CDR3 DNA: TGTGCCAGCAGCTCATGGACTAGTAACAATGAGCAGTTCTTC; CDR3 protein: CASSSWTSNNEQFF
J gene: TRBJ2-3; clone size: .; V gene: TRBV28; D gene: TRBD1; CDR3 DNA: TGTGCCAGCAACCGGGACAGGGAAGATACGCAGTATTTT; CDR3 protein: CASNRDREDTQYF
J gene: TRBJ2-7; clone size: .; V gene: TRBV4-1; D gene: .; CDR3 DNA: TGCGCCAGCAGCCATTTGGACATCCCAGGACACGAGCAGTACTTC; CDR3 protein: CASSHLDIPGHEQYF
J gene: TRBJ1-1; clone size: many; V gene: TRBV9; D gene: .; CDR3 DNA: TGTGCCAGCAGCCCCTCAGGACAGCGCACTGAAGCTTTCTTT; CDR3 protein: CASSPSGQRTEAFF
J gene: TRBJ2-2; clone size: few; V gene: TRBV7-3; D gene: TRBD1; CDR3 DNA: TGTGCCAGCAGCTACACCGGTGACAGGGGGCTGAGCGGGGAGCTGTTTTTT; CDR3 protein: CASSYTGDRGLSGELFF
J gene: TRBJ2-7; clone size: .; V gene: TRBV6-2/TRBV6-3; D gene: TRBD2; CDR3 DNA: TGTGCCAGCAGTTACGATAGCGGGAGATACGAGCAGTACTTC; CDR3 protein: CASSYDSGRYEQYF
J gene: TRBJ1-2; clone size: few; V gene: TRBV15; D gene: .; CDR3 DNA: TGTGCCACCAGCAGAGGGACCGGTACCTATGGCTACACCTTC; CDR3 protein: CATSRGTGTYGYTF
J gene: TRBJ2-7; clone size: .; V gene: TRBV28; D gene: TRBD2; CDR3 DNA: TGTGCCAGTAGCGGGTTCTCGGGGGAGCAGTACTTC; CDR3 protein: CASSGFSGEQYF
J gene: TRBJ1-1; clone size: few; V gene: TRBV7-3; D gene: .; CDR3 DNA: TGTGCCAGCAGCTCAGGGTTGAACACTGAAGCTTTCTTT; CDR3 protein: CASSSGLNTEAFF
J gene: TRBJ1-2; clone size: .; V gene: TRBV6-6; D gene: TRBD1; CDR3 DNA: TGTGCCAGCAGTTACTCGCTTCGAGGGACAGGGGACGGAGGCTACACCTTC; CDR3 protein: CASSYSLRGTGDGGYTF